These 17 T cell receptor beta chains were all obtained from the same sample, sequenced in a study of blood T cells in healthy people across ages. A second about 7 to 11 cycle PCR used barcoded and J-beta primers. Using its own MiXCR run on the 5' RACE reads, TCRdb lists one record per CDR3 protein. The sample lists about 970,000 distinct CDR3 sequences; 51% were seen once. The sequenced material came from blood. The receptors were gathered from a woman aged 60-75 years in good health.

The CDR3 nucleotides read TGTGCCAGCAGTACAGGGAATGGATGGACTGAAGCTTTCTTT. Translated: CASSTGNGWTEAFF. This chain uses TRBV6-2 or TRBV6-3 with TRBJ1-1, with TRBD1 as a possible D gene (6 bases). The CDR3 extends over 14 amino acids. V gave up 5 bases and J gave up 5 bases, with 15 bases separating them. Germline loops: CDR1 MNHEY, CDR2 SVGEGT.

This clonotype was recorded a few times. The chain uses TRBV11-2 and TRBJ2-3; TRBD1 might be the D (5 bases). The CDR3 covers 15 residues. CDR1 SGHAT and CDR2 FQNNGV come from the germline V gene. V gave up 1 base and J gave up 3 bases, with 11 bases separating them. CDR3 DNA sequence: TGTGCCAGCAGCTTAGCTGTCAGGGTGACAGATACGCAGTATTTT. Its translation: CASSLAVRVTDTQYF.

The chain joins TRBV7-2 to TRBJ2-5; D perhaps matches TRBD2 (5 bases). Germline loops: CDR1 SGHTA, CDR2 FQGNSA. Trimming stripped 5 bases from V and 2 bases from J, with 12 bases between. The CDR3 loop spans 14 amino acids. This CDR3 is CASSIRGAQETQYF. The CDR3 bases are TGTGCCAGCAGCATCCGGGGTGCTCAAGAGACCCAGTACTTC.

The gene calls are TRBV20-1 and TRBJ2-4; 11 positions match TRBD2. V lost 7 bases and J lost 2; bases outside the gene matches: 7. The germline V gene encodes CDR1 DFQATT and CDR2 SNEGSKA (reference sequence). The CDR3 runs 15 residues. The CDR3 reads CSGSTSGRSKNIQYF. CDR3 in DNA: TGCAGTGGCTCCACTAGCGGGAGATCCAAAAACATTCAGTACTTC.

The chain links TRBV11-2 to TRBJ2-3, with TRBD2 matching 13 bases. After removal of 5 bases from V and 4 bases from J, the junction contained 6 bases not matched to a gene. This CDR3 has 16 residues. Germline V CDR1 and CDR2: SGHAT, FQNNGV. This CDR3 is CASSAGLAGEADTQYF. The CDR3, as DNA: TGTGCCAGCAGCGCTGGACTAGCGGGAGAGGCAGATACGCAGTATTTT.

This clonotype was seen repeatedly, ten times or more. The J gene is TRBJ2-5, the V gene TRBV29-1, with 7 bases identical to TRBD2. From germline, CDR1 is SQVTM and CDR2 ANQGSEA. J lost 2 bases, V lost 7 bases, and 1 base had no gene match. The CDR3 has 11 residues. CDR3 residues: CSERDQETQYF. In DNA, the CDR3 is TGCAGCGAGCGGGATCAAGAGACCCAGTACTTC.

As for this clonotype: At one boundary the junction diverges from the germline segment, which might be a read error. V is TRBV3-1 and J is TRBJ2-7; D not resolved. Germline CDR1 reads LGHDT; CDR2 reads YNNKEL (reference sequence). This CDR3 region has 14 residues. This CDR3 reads CASSQERTSCEQYF. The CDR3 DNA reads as TGTGCCAGCAGCCAGGAACGGACCTCCTGCGAGCAGTACTTC.

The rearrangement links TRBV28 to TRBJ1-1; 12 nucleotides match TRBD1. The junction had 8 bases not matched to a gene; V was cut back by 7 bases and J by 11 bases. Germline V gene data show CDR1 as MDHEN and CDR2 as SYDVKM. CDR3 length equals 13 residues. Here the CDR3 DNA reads TGTGCCAGCACCCTTGGGGACAGGGGGCTGGCTTTCTTT. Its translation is CASTLGDRGLAFF.

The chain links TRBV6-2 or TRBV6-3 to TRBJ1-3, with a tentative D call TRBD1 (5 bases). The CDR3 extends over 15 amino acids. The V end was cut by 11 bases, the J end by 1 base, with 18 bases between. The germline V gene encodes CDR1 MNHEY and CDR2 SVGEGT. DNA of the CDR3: TGTGCCGTGGTTGCTGGGACCTCGTCTGGAAACACCATATATTTT. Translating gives CAVVAGTSSGNTIYF.

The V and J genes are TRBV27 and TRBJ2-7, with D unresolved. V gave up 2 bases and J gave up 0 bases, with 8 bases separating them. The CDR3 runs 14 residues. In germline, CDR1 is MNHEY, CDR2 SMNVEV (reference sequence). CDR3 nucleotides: TGTGCCAGCAGTTTAAAATCTAGCTCCTACGAGCAGTACTTC. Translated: CASSLKSSSYEQYF.

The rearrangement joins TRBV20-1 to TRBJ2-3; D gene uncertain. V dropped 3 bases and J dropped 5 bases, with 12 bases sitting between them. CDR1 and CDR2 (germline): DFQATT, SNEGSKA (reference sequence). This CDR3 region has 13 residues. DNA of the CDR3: TGCAGTGCTAGTTGGCCCGGCGAAGATACGCAGTATTTT. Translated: CSASWPGEDTQYF.

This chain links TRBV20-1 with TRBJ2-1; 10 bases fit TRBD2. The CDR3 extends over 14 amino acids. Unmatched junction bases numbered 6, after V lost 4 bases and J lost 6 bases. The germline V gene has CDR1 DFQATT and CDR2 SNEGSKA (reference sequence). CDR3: CSAIPSGRINEQFF. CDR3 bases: TGCAGTGCTATCCCTAGCGGGAGAATCAATGAGCAGTTCTTC.

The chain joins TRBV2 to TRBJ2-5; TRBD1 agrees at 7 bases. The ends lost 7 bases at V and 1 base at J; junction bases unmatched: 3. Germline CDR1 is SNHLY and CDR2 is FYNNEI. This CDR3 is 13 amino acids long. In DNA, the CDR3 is TGTGCCAGCAAAGGGACAGCCCAAGAGACCCAGTACTTC. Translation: CASKGTAQETQYF.

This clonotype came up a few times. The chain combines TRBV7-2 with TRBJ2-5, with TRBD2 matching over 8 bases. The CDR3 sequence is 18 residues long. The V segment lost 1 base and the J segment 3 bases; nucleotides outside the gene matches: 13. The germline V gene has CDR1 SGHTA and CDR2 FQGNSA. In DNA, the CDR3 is TGTGCCAGCAGCTTAGTCCCCCGAGCAGCGGGAGTGAAAGAGACCCAGTACTTC. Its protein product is CASSLVPRAAGVKETQYF.

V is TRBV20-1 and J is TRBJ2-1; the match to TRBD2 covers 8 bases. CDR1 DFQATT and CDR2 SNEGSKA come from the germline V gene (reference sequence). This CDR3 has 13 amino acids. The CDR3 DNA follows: TGCAGACCCAGCGGGGGAGCCTACAATGAGCAGTTCTTC. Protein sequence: CRPSGGAYNEQFF.

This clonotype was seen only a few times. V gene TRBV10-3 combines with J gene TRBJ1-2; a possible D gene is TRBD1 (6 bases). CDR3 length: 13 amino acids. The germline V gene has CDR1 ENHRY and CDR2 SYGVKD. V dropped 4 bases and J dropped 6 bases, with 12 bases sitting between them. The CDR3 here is CAISVWTDDGYTF. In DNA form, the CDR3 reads TGTGCCATCAGTGTTTGGACAGACGATGGCTACACCTTC.

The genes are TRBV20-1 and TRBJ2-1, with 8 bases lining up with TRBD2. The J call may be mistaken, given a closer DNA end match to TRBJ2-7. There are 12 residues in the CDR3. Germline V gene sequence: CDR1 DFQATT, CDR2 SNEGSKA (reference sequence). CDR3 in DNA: TGCAGTGCTGGACCCGGGGGGGGCGAGCAGTACTTC. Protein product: CSAGPGGGEQYF.